Listed below are T cell receptor beta chains from one sample, sequenced in a study of shared clonotypes between healthy human individuals. Method: immunoSEQ multiplex PCR; TCRdb's copy keeps in-frame clones and lacks some. The sample has under 2.5 million clones, around 92% seen once. The specimen sequenced was naive CD4+ T cells from PBMCs. These receptors came from a man aged 18 to 30 in good health. Some clones in this sample may be carry-over from other donors' samples. The CDR3 runs from the conserved cysteine through the conserved F or W. The D gene is left open where the match is weak. A row's size may be missing; if present it is once, few, many or a size class.

d_gene	v_gene	j_gene	abundance	CDR3aa	CDR3nt
TRBD1	TRBV28	TRBJ1-5	.	CASSLRTGGRSNQPQHF	TGTGCCAGCAGTCTACGGACAGGGGGACGCAGCAATCAGCCCCAGCATTTT
TRBD2	TRBV7-2	TRBJ2-3	.	CASSPSGASTDTQYF	TGTGCCAGCAGCCCCAGCGGGGCTAGCACAGATACGCAGTATTTT
.	TRBV2	TRBJ2-7	.	CASSVRLPPYEQYF	TGTGCCAGCAGTGTCAGGCTACCCCCCTACGAGCAGTACTTC
.	TRBV5-4	TRBJ2-7	.	CASSLSAAIHEQYF	TGTGCCAGCAGCTTGTCGGCAGCTATCCACGAGCAGTACTTC
TRBD2	TRBV7-3	TRBJ2-3	.	CASSSGLSTDTQYF	TGTGCCAGCAGCTCGGGACTATCCACAGATACGCAGTATTTT
TRBD1	TRBV7-8	TRBJ1-1	.	CASSSRQGGGGVKAFF	TGTGCCAGCAGCTCCCGACAGGGCGGGGGAGGAGTTAAAGCTTTCTTT
.	TRBV15	TRBJ2-7	.	CATSRDRGSGNYEQYF	TGTGCCACCAGCAGAGATCGAGGTTCGGGTAACTACGAGCAGTACTTC
.	TRBV7-2	TRBJ1-5	.	CASSLEGPLNQPQHF	TGTGCCAGCAGCTTAGAAGGGCCCTTAAATCAGCCCCAGCATTTT
TRBD1	TRBV2	TRBJ2-1	once	CASTRDRGYNEQFF	TGTGCCAGCACCCGGGACAGGGGGTACAATGAGCAGTTCTTC
.	TRBV4-1	TRBJ2-7	.	CASSRTPSPGDTYEQYF	TGCGCCAGCAGCCGTACTCCCTCTCCCGGGGACACGTACGAGCAGTACTTC
.	TRBV29-1	TRBJ1-1	.	CSAASGWGTEAFF	TGCAGCGCAGCTTCAGGTTGGGGCACTGAAGCTTTCTTT
TRBD1	TRBV19	TRBJ1-1	.	CASSTFSGGSPEAFF	TGTGCCAGTAGTACCTTTTCAGGGGGGAGCCCTGAAGCTTTCTTT
TRBD2	TRBV13	TRBJ2-1	.	CASTRGRGFNEQFF	TGTGCCAGCACCCGCGGGAGGGGGTTCAATGAGCAGTTCTTC
.	TRBV30	TRBJ2-7	.	CAWSLSAPSVYF	TGTGCCTGGAGTCTCTCGGCCCCTAGCGTGTACTTC
TRBD1	TRBV5-1	TRBJ1-1	.	CASSLGQGRTEAFF	TGCGCCAGCAGCCTAGGACAGGGGCGCACTGAAGCTTTCTTT
.	TRBV10-3	TRBJ1-1	few	CAISEVGNTEAFF	TGTGCCATCAGTGAGGTAGGGAACACTGAAGCTTTCTTT
TRBD2	TRBV20-1	TRBJ2-1	once	CSAPLAAMFF	TGCAGTGCTCCACTAGCGGCCATGTTCTTC
.	TRBV6-5	TRBJ1-1	once	CASTDLLTEAFF	TGTGCCAGCACCGACTTACTCACTGAAGCTTTCTTT
.	TRBV7-9	TRBJ2-7	.	CASSLGSGVYEQYF	TGTGCCAGCAGCCTAGGTAGCGGTGTTTACGAGCAGTACTTC
TRBD2	TRBV18	TRBJ2-7	.	CASSQRTSGRAGTYEQYF	TGTGCCAGCTCGCAACGGACTAGCGGGAGGGCCGGAACCTACGAGCAGTACTTC
TRBD1	TRBV2	TRBJ1-3	.	CASSGDRGRENTIYF	TGTGCCAGCAGTGGGGACAGGGGGCGCGAAAACACCATATATTTT
.	TRBV7-9	TRBJ2-2	once	CASSLVPNDPGELFF	TGTGCCAGCAGCTTAGTCCCAAACGACCCCGGGGAGCTGTTTTTT
TRBD1	TRBV7-8	TRBJ2-2	once	CASSLGTENTGELFF	TGTGCCAGCAGCCTCGGGACAGAAAACACCGGGGAGCTGTTTTTT
.	TRBV7-2	TRBJ2-2	.	CASSLIGDQITGELFF	TGTGCCAGCAGCTTAATCGGGGATCAAATTACCGGGGAGCTGTTTTTT
TRBD2	TRBV30	TRBJ2-3	.	CAWILAGLDTQYF	TGTGCCTGGATTCTAGCGGGGCTAGATACGCAGTATTTT
.	TRBV5-1	TRBJ2-5	.	CASSLVGSQETQYF	TGCGCCAGCAGCTTGGTGGGGAGCCAAGAGACCCAGTACTTC
.	TRBV18	TRBJ2-7	once	CASSPSTKSYEQYF	TGTGCCAGCTCACCGTCCACCAAGTCCTACGAGCAGTACTTC
.	TRBV6-5	TRBJ1-6	.	CASSYVSNSPLHF	TGTGCCAGCAGTTACGTCTCTAATTCACCCCTCCACTTT
.	TRBV11-2	TRBJ2-2	.	CASRGLRQRNKNTGELFF	TGTGCCAGCCGGGGTTTAAGACAGCGAAACAAGAACACCGGGGAGCTGTTTTTT
.	TRBV25-1	TRBJ1-1	.	CASTPAGAVSEAFF	TGTGCCAGCACCCCGGCGGGGGCGGTATCTGAAGCTTTCTTT
.	TRBV21-1	TRBJ1-2	.	CASSPPPGSYTF	TGTGCCAGCAGCCCTCCCCCCGGGAGCTACACCTTC
TRBD2	TRBV4-3	TRBJ2-7	.	CASSRAGGPGEQYF	TGCGCCAGCAGCCGAGCGGGAGGGCCTGGCGAGCAGTACTTC
.	TRBV2	TRBJ1-3	.	CASTPVGKAGNTIYF	TGTGCCAGCACCCCCGTGGGGAAGGCAGGAAACACCATATATTTT
TRBD1	TRBV7-8	TRBJ1-4	.	CASNRGLANEKLFF	TGTGCCAGCAACAGGGGTCTAGCTAATGAAAAACTGTTTTTT
TRBD2	TRBV7-9	TRBJ2-3	.	CASSLGLAGTTDTQYF	TGTGCCAGCAGCTTAGGGCTAGCGGGGACCACAGATACGCAGTATTTT
.	TRBV28	TRBJ1-6	.	CASRGHNSPLHF	TGTGCCAGCAGAGGACACAATTCACCCCTCCACTTT
.	TRBV2	TRBJ2-1	once	CASRYDNEQFF	TGTGCCAGCAGATACGACAATGAGCAGTTCTTC
.	TRBV14	TRBJ2-2	.	CASSNSRDTQNTGELFF	TGTGCCAGCAGCAACAGCCGGGACACCCAGAACACCGGGGAGCTGTTTTTT
TRBD1	TRBV28	TRBJ1-3	once	CASSSRDRAFGNTIYF	TGTGCCAGCAGTTCCCGGGACAGGGCTTTTGGAAACACCATATATTTT
.	TRBV11-2	TRBJ2-7	.	CASSFSSYEQYF	TGTGCCAGCAGCTTCAGCTCCTACGAGCAGTACTTC
.	TRBV27	TRBJ2-1	.	CASNGRAHYNEQFF	TGTGCCAGCAACGGTCGGGCTCACTACAATGAGCAGTTCTTC
.	TRBV11-2	TRBJ1-1	.	CASSPRGTEAFF	TGTGCCAGCAGCCCACGAGGGACTGAAGCTTTCTTT
TRBD1	TRBV7-9	TRBJ2-2	.	CASSAGTGNTGELFF	TGTGCCAGCAGCGCCGGGACAGGGAACACCGGGGAGCTGTTTTTT
TRBD1	TRBV7-2	TRBJ2-1	.	CASSLRMGQGMVF	TGTGCCAGCAGCTTAAGAATGGGACAGGGGATGGTCTTC
TRBD2	TRBV18	TRBJ2-1	.	CASSLGLAALTEQFF	TGTGCCAGCTCACTTGGGCTAGCGGCCTTAACTGAGCAGTTCTTC
.	TRBV5-6	TRBJ2-3	once	CASSFRVPGTDTQYF	TGTGCCAGCAGCTTCAGGGTCCCTGGCACAGATACGCAGTATTTT
.	TRBV6-1	TRBJ2-7	.	CASRQAWEQYF	TGTGCCAGCAGGCAAGCCTGGGAGCAGTACTTC
TRBD1	TRBV2	TRBJ2-7	.	CASSLGGQGTYEQYF	TGTGCCAGCAGCCTAGGGGGCCAGGGGACCTACGAGCAGTACTTC
.	TRBV28	TRBJ2-2	.	CASSPLQESNTGELFF	TGTGCCAGCAGTCCATTACAGGAATCCAACACCGGGGAGCTGTTTTTT
TRBD2	TRBV18	TRBJ2-7	.	CASSSLLLAGGTYEQYF	TGTGCCAGCTCATCTCTTCTCCTAGCGGGAGGTACCTACGAGCAGTACTTC
.	TRBV2	TRBJ1-4	.	CASSELGFEKLFF	TGTGCCAGCAGTGAATTGGGGTTCGAAAAACTGTTTTTT
.	TRBV6-1	TRBJ2-3	.	CASSLGQLNTDTQYF	TGTGCCAGCAGTTTAGGACAGCTAAACACAGATACGCAGTATTTT
.	TRBV30	TRBJ2-2	once	CAWSRDWNTGELFF	TGTGCCTGGAGTAGGGATTGGAACACCGGGGAGCTGTTTTTT
.	TRBV11-2	TRBJ2-7	.	CASSLVASLGYEQYF	TGTGCCAGCAGCTTAGTTGCTTCCCTCGGCTACGAGCAGTACTTC
.	TRBV19	TRBJ1-2	.	CASSIVGYGYTF	TGTGCCAGTAGTATAGTTGGCTATGGCTACACCTTC
.	TRBV4-3	TRBJ1-3	.	CASSQASPGGSGNTIYF	TGCGCCAGCAGCCAAGCCAGTCCGGGCGGCTCTGGAAACACCATATATTTT
TRBD1	TRBV7-2	TRBJ1-4	.	CASSLNRGINEKLFF	TGTGCCAGCAGCTTGAACAGGGGGATTAATGAAAAACTGTTTTTT
.	TRBV4-3	TRBJ2-3	.	CASSQGDAIADTQYF	TGCGCCAGCAGCCAAGGAGACGCAATCGCAGATACGCAGTATTTT